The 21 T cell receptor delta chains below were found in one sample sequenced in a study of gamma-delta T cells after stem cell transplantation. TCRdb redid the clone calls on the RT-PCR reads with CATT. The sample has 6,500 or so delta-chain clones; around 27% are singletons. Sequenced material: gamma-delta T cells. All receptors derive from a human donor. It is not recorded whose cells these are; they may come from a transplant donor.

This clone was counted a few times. This CDR3 reads CALGETRVEWRYTDKLIF. CDR3 DNA sequence: TGTGCTCTTGGGGAAACACGGGTTGAATGGAGGTACACCGATAAACTCATCTTT. The V and J genes are TRDV1 and TRDJ1; no reliable D call. The CDR3 is 18 amino acids. The germline V and J ends were trimmed by 2 bases and 0 bases, with 19 bases remaining between them. Germline values: CDR1 TSWWSYY, CDR2 QGS.

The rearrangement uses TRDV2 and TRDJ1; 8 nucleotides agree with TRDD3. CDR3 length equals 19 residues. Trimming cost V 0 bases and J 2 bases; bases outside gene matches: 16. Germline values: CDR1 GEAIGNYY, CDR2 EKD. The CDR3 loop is CACDTVGGLWGRGTDKLIF. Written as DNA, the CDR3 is TGTGCCTGTGACACCGTAGGAGGACTCTGGGGGAGAGGGACCGATAAACTCATCTTT.

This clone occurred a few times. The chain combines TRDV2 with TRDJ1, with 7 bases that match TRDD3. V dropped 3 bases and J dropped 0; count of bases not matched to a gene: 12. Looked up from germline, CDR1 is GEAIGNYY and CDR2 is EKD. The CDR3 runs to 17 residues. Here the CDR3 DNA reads TGTGCCTGTGACTCCTTGGGGGAGAGGAAGTACACCGATAAACTCATCTTT. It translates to CACDSLGERKYTDKLIF.

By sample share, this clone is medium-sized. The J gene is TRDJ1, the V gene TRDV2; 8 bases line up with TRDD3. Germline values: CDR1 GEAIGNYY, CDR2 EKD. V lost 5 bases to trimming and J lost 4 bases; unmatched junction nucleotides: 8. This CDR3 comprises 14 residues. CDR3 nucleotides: TGTGCCTGTGTTACACTGGGGGGGGACGATAAACTCATCTTT. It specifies CACVTLGGDDKLIF.

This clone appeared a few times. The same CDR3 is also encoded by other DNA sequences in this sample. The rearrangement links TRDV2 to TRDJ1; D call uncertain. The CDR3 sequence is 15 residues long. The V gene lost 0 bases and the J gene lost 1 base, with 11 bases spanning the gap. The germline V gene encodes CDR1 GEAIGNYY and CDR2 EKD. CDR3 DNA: TGTGCCTGTGACACCGTTGGTGGGAGCACCGATAAACTCATCTTT. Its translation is CACDTVGGSTDKLIF.

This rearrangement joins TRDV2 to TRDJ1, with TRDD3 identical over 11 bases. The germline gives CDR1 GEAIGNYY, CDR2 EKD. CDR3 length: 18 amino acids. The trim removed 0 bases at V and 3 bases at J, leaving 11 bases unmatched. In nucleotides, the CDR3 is TGTGCCTGTGACACCTTGAATGGGGGATACGAGGATCCCGATAAACTCATCTTT. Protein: CACDTLNGGYEDPDKLIF.

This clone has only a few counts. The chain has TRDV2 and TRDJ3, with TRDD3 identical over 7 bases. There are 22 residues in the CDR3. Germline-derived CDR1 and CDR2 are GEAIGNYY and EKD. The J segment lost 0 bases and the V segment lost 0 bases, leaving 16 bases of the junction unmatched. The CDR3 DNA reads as TGTGCCTGTGACACCCCCATCGTTGCTACTGGGGTCGGCTCCTGGGACACCCGACAGATGTTTTTC. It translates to CACDTPIVATGVGSWDTRQMFF.

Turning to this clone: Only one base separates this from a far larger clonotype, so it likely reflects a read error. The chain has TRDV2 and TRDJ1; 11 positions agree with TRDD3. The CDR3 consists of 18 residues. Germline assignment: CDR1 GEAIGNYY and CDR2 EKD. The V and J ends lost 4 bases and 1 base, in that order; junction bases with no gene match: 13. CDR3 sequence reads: CACERLGDRNQSTDKLIF. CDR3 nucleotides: TGTGCCTGTGAGCGACTGGGGGATAGGAACCAAAGCACCGATAAACTCATCTTT.

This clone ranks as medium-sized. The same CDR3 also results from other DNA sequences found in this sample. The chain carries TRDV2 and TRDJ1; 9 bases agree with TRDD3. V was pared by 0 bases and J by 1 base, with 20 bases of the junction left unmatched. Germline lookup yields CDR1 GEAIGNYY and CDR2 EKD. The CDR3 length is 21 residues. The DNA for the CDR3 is TGTGCCTGTGACACCCCCCTCCTTCCTCCTACTGGGGGACGGCTCACCGATAAACTCATCTTT. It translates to CACDTPLLPPTGGRLTDKLIF.

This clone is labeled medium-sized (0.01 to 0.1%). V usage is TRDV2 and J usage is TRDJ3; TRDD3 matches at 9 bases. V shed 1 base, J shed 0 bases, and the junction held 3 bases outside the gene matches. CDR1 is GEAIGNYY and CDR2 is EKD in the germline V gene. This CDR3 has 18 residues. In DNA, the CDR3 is TGTGCCTGTGACACGAACTGGGGGACCTCCTGGGACACCCGACAGATGTTTTTC. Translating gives CACDTNWGTSWDTRQMFF.

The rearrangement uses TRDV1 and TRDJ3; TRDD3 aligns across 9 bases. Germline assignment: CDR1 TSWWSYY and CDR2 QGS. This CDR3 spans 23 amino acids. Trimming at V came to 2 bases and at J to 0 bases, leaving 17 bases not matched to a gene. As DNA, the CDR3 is TGTGCTCTTGGGGAAAAAACTATACTGGGGGACCGACATCTCTCCTGGGACACCCGACAGATGTTTTTC. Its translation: CALGEKTILGDRHLSWDTRQMFF.

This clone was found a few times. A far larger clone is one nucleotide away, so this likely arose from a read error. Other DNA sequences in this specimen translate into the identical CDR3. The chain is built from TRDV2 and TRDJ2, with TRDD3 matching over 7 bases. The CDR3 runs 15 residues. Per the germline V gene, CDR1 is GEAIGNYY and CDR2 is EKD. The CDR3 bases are TGTGCCTGTGACACCGTCGGGATACACACAGCACAGCTCTTCTTT. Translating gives CACDTVGIHTAQLFF.

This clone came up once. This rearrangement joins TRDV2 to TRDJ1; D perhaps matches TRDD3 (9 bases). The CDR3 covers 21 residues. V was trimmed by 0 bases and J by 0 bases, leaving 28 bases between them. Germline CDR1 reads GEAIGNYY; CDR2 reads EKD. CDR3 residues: CACDTVFTSYGDTPHTDKLIF. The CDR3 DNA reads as TGTGCCTGTGACACCGTCTTTACTTCCTACGGGGATACGCCGCACACCGATAAACTCATCTTT.

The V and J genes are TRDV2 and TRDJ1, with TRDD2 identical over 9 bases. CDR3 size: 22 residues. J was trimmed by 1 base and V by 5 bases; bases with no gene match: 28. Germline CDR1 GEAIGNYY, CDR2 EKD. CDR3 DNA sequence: TGTGCCTGTGTTGGCCTTCCTACCTATCCCGGAGGGCTCCGAGGGGCCACCGATAAACTCATCTTT. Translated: CACVGLPTYPGGLRGATDKLIF.

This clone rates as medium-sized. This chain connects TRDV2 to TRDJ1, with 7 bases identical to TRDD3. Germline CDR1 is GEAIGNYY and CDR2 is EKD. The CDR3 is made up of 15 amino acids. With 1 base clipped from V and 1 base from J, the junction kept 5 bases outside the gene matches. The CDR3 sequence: CACDTTGVRTDKLIF. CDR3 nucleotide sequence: TGTGCCTGTGACACGACTGGGGTTCGCACCGATAAACTCATCTTT.

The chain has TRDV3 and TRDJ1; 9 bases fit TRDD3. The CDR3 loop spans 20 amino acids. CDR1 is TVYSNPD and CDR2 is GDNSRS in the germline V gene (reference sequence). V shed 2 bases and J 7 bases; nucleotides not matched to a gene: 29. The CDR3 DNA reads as TGTGCCTTTGTGGGGGGCCTTCCTGAGGAAGCTGGGGGATCCTCGGGTAAACTCATCTTT. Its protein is CAFVGGLPEEAGGSSGKLIF.

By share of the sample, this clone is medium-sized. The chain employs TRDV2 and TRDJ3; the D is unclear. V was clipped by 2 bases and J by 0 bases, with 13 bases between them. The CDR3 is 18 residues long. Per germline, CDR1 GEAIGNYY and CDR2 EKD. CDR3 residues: CACDSMTSSSWDTRQMFF. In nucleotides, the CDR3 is TGTGCCTGTGACAGTATGACGTCCAGCTCCTGGGACACCCGACAGATGTTTTTC.

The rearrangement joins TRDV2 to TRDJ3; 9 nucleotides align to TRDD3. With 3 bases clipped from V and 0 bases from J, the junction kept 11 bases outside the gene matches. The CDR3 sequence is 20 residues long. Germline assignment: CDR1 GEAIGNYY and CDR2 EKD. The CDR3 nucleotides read TGTGCCTGTGACTACTGGGGGACTTTATCGAGCTCCTGGGACACCCGACAGATGTTTTTC. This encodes CACDYWGTLSSSWDTRQMFF.

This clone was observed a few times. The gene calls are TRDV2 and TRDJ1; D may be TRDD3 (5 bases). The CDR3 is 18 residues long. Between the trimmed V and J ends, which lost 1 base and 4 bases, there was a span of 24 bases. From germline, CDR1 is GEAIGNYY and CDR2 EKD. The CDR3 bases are TGTGCCTGTGACACTTCCGATCTTGGGGTCCGCGGTGGCGATAAACTCATCTTT. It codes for CACDTSDLGVRGGDKLIF.

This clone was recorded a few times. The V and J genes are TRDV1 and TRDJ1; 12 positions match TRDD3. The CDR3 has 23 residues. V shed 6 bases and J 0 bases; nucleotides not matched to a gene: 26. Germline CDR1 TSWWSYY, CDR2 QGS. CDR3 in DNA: TGTGCTCTTGGCCATAATGAGGAACCCCCACTGGGGGATACCTCCCTGTACACCGATAAACTCATCTTT. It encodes CALGHNEEPPLGDTSLYTDKLIF.

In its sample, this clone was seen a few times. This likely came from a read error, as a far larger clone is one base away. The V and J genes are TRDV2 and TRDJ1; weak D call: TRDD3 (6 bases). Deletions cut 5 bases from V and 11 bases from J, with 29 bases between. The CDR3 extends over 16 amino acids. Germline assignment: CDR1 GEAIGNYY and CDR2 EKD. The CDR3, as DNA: TGTGCCTGTGGCACGGTGGCTGGGGATCCCCTTCGGACTCTCATCTTT. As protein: CACGTVAGDPLRTLIF.